This is a list of T cell receptor beta chains from one sample in a study of identical twins. TCRdb reprocessed the 5' RACE reads with MiXCR, giving one entry per CDR3 protein. The sample includes 250,000 or so distinct CDR3 sequences, 6.5% to 9.5% of them seen just once. A further study also used this sample, focusing on yellow fever vaccine responses in identical twins.

The sequenced sample was CD8+ T cells sorted from blood. These receptors were obtained from a woman between 18 and 29 years old in good health. Both conserved end residues are part of each CDR3. The order of the fields is V gene, clone size, CDR3 length, J gene, D gene, CDR3 DNA, CDR3 protein. The D gene is left open where the match is weak. Only part of the rows carry a size: once, few, many, or a class if the clone is expanded.

v_call: TRBV27
clone_size: .
cdr3_length: 14
j_call: TRBJ2-7
d_call: TRBD1
cdr3_nt: TGTGCCAGCAGCCGGTCCGGGACAGACTACGAGCAGTACTTC
cdr3_aa: CASSRSGTDYEQYF

v_call: TRBV7-9
clone_size: .
cdr3_length: 16
j_call: TRBJ1-6
d_call: .
cdr3_nt: TGTGCCAGCAGCTTAGTTGGGGAACTATATAATTCACCCCTCCACTTT
cdr3_aa: CASSLVGELYNSPLHF

v_call: TRBV6-6
clone_size: few
cdr3_length: 15
j_call: TRBJ1-2
d_call: TRBD1
cdr3_nt: TGTGCCAGCAGTCTCGTTACAGGGACAGAAAATGGCTACACCTTC
cdr3_aa: CASSLVTGTENGYTF

v_call: TRBV2
clone_size: .
cdr3_length: 11
j_call: TRBJ1-1
d_call: .
cdr3_nt: TGTGCCAGCAAGGGAGTCACTGAAGCTTTCTTT
cdr3_aa: CASKGVTEAFF

v_call: TRBV6-1
clone_size: .
cdr3_length: 15
j_call: TRBJ2-2
d_call: TRBD1
cdr3_nt: TGTGCCAGCAGTGACCGGGACAGGGATGGCGGGGAGCTGTTTTTT
cdr3_aa: CASSDRDRDGGELFF

v_call: TRBV28
clone_size: many
cdr3_length: 16
j_call: TRBJ2-2
d_call: TRBD2
cdr3_nt: TGTGCCAGCAGTTTTTCGGTCGGGGCGGGAGCCGGGGAGCTGTTTTTT
cdr3_aa: CASSFSVGAGAGELFF

v_call: TRBV9
clone_size: few
cdr3_length: 13
j_call: TRBJ2-3
d_call: .
cdr3_nt: TGTGCCAGCAGCGTAGGGACAACAGATACGCAGTATTTT
cdr3_aa: CASSVGTTDTQYF

v_call: TRBV27
clone_size: many
cdr3_length: 12
j_call: TRBJ1-2
d_call: TRBD1
cdr3_nt: TGTGCCAGCAGTCCCCCACAGGGGGGCTACACCTTC
cdr3_aa: CASSPPQGGYTF

v_call: TRBV7-8
clone_size: few
cdr3_length: 13
j_call: TRBJ2-5
d_call: .
cdr3_nt: TGTGCCAGCAGCCGGCTTGGTAGCGAGACCCAGTACTTC
cdr3_aa: CASSRLGSETQYF

v_call: TRBV3-1
clone_size: many
cdr3_length: 14
j_call: TRBJ2-1
d_call: .
cdr3_nt: TGTGCCAGCAGCCAAGAGGGAAAGCGCAATGAGCAGTTCTTC
cdr3_aa: CASSQEGKRNEQFF

v_call: TRBV6-1
clone_size: .
cdr3_length: 15
j_call: TRBJ2-1
d_call: TRBD2
cdr3_nt: TGTGCCAGCAGTCCAGGACTAGCGGGAGCGGATGAGCAGTTCTTC
cdr3_aa: CASSPGLAGADEQFF

v_call: TRBV15
clone_size: few
cdr3_length: 15
j_call: TRBJ2-1
d_call: TRBD2
cdr3_nt: TGTGCCACCAGCGCCGGGGCGGGAGGGCTAAATGAGCAGTTCTTC
cdr3_aa: CATSAGAGGLNEQFF

v_call: TRBV9
clone_size: .
cdr3_length: 15
j_call: TRBJ2-1
d_call: .
cdr3_nt: TGTGCCAGCAGCGAGGGGGCGGGGGGATTGAATGAGCAGTTCTTC
cdr3_aa: CASSEGAGGLNEQFF

v_call: TRBV5-6
clone_size: few
cdr3_length: 12
j_call: TRBJ2-7
d_call: .
cdr3_nt: TGTGCCAGCAGCATCCTCGCCTACGAGCAGTACTTC
cdr3_aa: CASSILAYEQYF

v_call: TRBV20-1
clone_size: .
cdr3_length: 12
j_call: TRBJ2-1
d_call: .
cdr3_nt: TGCAGTGCTAGACGCGGGGAAACTGAGCAGTTCTTC
cdr3_aa: CSARRGETEQFF

v_call: TRBV7-9
clone_size: few
cdr3_length: 14
j_call: TRBJ2-1
d_call: .
cdr3_nt: TGTGCCAGCAGCTTATCCCTAGAGGGGGGGCTTTTGTTCTTC
cdr3_aa: CASSLSLEGGLLFF

v_call: TRBV27
clone_size: .
cdr3_length: 14
j_call: TRBJ2-7
d_call: .
cdr3_nt: TGTGCCAGCAGTTTCCTGGGGGTCGGGAACGAGCAGTACTTC
cdr3_aa: CASSFLGVGNEQYF

v_call: TRBV6-5
clone_size: many
cdr3_length: 17
j_call: TRBJ2-7
d_call: .
cdr3_nt: TGTGCCAGCAGCTCCTCGGAGCGACAGGACCTCTCCTACGAGCAGTACTTC
cdr3_aa: CASSSSERQDLSYEQYF

v_call: TRBV20-1
clone_size: many
cdr3_length: 16
j_call: TRBJ2-7
d_call: .
cdr3_nt: TGCAGTGCTTCCCCCTTTATGCAGGGGAGCTCCTACGAGCAGTACTTC
cdr3_aa: CSASPFMQGSSYEQYF

v_call: TRBV28
clone_size: many
cdr3_length: 15
j_call: TRBJ2-1
d_call: .
cdr3_nt: TGTGCCAGCACGCGGACCGGGGGCGTGGGCAATGAGCAGTTCTTC
cdr3_aa: CASTRTGGVGNEQFF

v_call: TRBV29-1
clone_size: many
cdr3_length: 15
j_call: TRBJ2-1
d_call: TRBD1
cdr3_nt: TGCAGCGTTGACTCCGGGACAGAGAAATACAATGAGCAGTTCTTC
cdr3_aa: CSVDSGTEKYNEQFF

v_call: TRBV4-2
clone_size: few
cdr3_length: 16
j_call: TRBJ2-3
d_call: .
cdr3_nt: TGTGCCAGCAGCCAAGTGATGTATGGGTCCACAGATACGCAGTATTTT
cdr3_aa: CASSQVMYGSTDTQYF

v_call: TRBV4-3
clone_size: many
cdr3_length: 15
j_call: TRBJ1-3
d_call: .
cdr3_nt: TGCGCCAGCAGCCAAAGGCGGGGGTCTGGAAACACCATATATTTT
cdr3_aa: CASSQRRGSGNTIYF

v_call: TRBV6-2/TRBV6-3
clone_size: .
cdr3_length: 19
j_call: TRBJ2-3
d_call: TRBD2
cdr3_nt: TGTGCCAGCAGTTACGGGAGCGGGATACCCACGGAGGACACAGATACGCAGTATTTT
cdr3_aa: CASSYGSGIPTEDTDTQYF

v_call: TRBV6-5
clone_size: .
cdr3_length: 15
j_call: TRBJ1-3
d_call: .
cdr3_nt: TGTGCCAGCAGTTTAGACAGCTCCTCTGGAAACACCATATATTTT
cdr3_aa: CASSLDSSSGNTIYF

v_call: TRBV20-1
clone_size: .
cdr3_length: 14
j_call: TRBJ2-7
d_call: .
cdr3_nt: TGCTCCCCTTTCTCGGGGGTGGGCTCCTACGAGCAGTACTTC
cdr3_aa: CSPFSGVGSYEQYF

v_call: TRBV28
clone_size: once
cdr3_length: 18
j_call: TRBJ2-3
d_call: TRBD1
cdr3_nt: TGTGCCAGCAGTTTATCCGTCGACAGGGGGCGCGGCACAGATACGCAGTATTTT
cdr3_aa: CASSLSVDRGRGTDTQYF

v_call: TRBV6-2/TRBV6-3
clone_size: .
cdr3_length: 21
j_call: TRBJ2-7
d_call: TRBD2
cdr3_nt: TGTGCCAGCAGTTACACCGCAGTGCGTAACGGGACTAGCGGAAAAACCTACGAGCAGTACTTC
cdr3_aa: CASSYTAVRNGTSGKTYEQYF

v_call: TRBV5-1
clone_size: .
cdr3_length: 15
j_call: TRBJ2-7
d_call: TRBD1
cdr3_nt: TGCACCAGCAGCTGGGGGACAGGGGGCTCCTACGAGCAGTACTTC
cdr3_aa: CTSSWGTGGSYEQYF

v_call: TRBV27
clone_size: many
cdr3_length: 15
j_call: TRBJ2-5
d_call: TRBD2
cdr3_nt: TGTGCCAGCAGTTTAGGCGGGAGGGCCACGGAGACCCAGTACTTC
cdr3_aa: CASSLGGRATETQYF

v_call: TRBV12-3/TRBV12-4
clone_size: many
cdr3_length: 15
j_call: TRBJ2-1
d_call: .
cdr3_nt: TGTGCCAGCAGTTTTGGCGGCCAGGGGTTCAATGAGCAGTTCTTC
cdr3_aa: CASSFGGQGFNEQFF

v_call: TRBV3-1
clone_size: .
cdr3_length: 15
j_call: TRBJ1-4
d_call: .
cdr3_nt: TGTGCCAGCAGCCCCTACTCGGGAATGGAGGAAAAACTGTTTTTT
cdr3_aa: CASSPYSGMEEKLFF

v_call: TRBV12-3/TRBV12-4
clone_size: many
cdr3_length: 13
j_call: TRBJ2-1
d_call: .
cdr3_nt: TGTGCCAGCAGCTACGGGGTGTCGGATGAGCAGTTCTTC
cdr3_aa: CASSYGVSDEQFF

v_call: TRBV6-5
clone_size: .
cdr3_length: 15
j_call: TRBJ2-3
d_call: .
cdr3_nt: TGTGCCAGCAGTTATGGTGGTACCCGCACAGATACGCAGTATTTT
cdr3_aa: CASSYGGTRTDTQYF

v_call: TRBV7-9
clone_size: many
cdr3_length: 15
j_call: TRBJ1-2
d_call: .
cdr3_nt: TGTGCCAGCAGCTTAGCAGGGGTGATGGACTATGGCTACACCTTC
cdr3_aa: CASSLAGVMDYGYTF

v_call: TRBV20-1
clone_size: .
cdr3_length: 17
j_call: TRBJ2-4
d_call: TRBD2
cdr3_nt: TGCAGTGCTAGAGATCTCCTAGCGGGAGAGGTCAAAAACATTCAGTACTTC
cdr3_aa: CSARDLLAGEVKNIQYF

v_call: TRBV10-3
clone_size: .
cdr3_length: 12
j_call: TRBJ2-7
d_call: .
cdr3_nt: TGTGCCATCAGTGAGACCCCTGGGGAGCAGTACTTC
cdr3_aa: CAISETPGEQYF

v_call: TRBV10-3
clone_size: .
cdr3_length: 13
j_call: TRBJ2-3
d_call: TRBD2
cdr3_nt: TGTGCCATCGGACTAGCGGTCACAGATACGCAGTATTTT
cdr3_aa: CAIGLAVTDTQYF

v_call: TRBV5-1
clone_size: few
cdr3_length: 17
j_call: TRBJ2-7
d_call: TRBD2
cdr3_nt: TGCGCCAGCAGCTCGGATCGACTAGCGGGGTCAACCTACGAGCAGTACTTC
cdr3_aa: CASSSDRLAGSTYEQYF

v_call: TRBV18
clone_size: .
cdr3_length: 15
j_call: TRBJ2-7
d_call: TRBD2
cdr3_nt: TGTGCCAGCTCACCAGCCCTAGCGGGAAACTACGAGCAGTACTTC
cdr3_aa: CASSPALAGNYEQYF

v_call: TRBV7-9
clone_size: many
cdr3_length: 16
j_call: TRBJ2-1
d_call: TRBD1
cdr3_nt: TGTGCCAGCAGCCTATGGGACAGCTGGGCAGTCAATGAGCAGTTCTTC
cdr3_aa: CASSLWDSWAVNEQFF

v_call: TRBV6-2/TRBV6-3
clone_size: few
cdr3_length: 15
j_call: TRBJ2-1
d_call: TRBD2
cdr3_nt: TGTGCCAGCACCCCAGGGACTAGCGTCTACAATGAGCAGTTCTTC
cdr3_aa: CASTPGTSVYNEQFF

v_call: TRBV7-2
clone_size: few
cdr3_length: 13
j_call: TRBJ2-4
d_call: TRBD2
cdr3_nt: TGTGCCAGCAGCTTTGAGCGGGGAAACATTCAGTACTTC
cdr3_aa: CASSFERGNIQYF

v_call: TRBV15
clone_size: few
cdr3_length: 15
j_call: TRBJ2-1
d_call: .
cdr3_nt: TGTGCCACCAGCGCTAACAGGGTCTACTACAATGAGCAGTTCTTC
cdr3_aa: CATSANRVYYNEQFF

v_call: TRBV11-2
clone_size: few
cdr3_length: 19
j_call: TRBJ1-2
d_call: .
cdr3_nt: TGTGCCAGCAGCTTAGGAGGTCCGGGGGCAAAATGGGATAACTATGGCTACACCTTC
cdr3_aa: CASSLGGPGAKWDNYGYTF